Presented here are 30 T cell receptor beta chains from one specimen sequenced in a study of blood T cells in healthy people across ages. A sample-barcoded 5' primer and a J-beta primer mix were used in a second PCR of roughly 6 to 11 cycles. TCRdb ran MiXCR on the 5' RACE reads and lists one entry per CDR3 protein. Found here are about 800,000 distinct CDR3 sequences, nearly 60% of them singletons; the top ten hold roughly 22%. Sequenced input: blood. Every receptor here comes from a man under 40 in good health.

Turning to this clonotype: One end of the junction does not line up with germline, which may come from a read error. V gene TRBV7-9 combines with J gene TRBJ1-1; D is unresolved. The CDR3 is 13 amino acids. Germline V gene lookup returns CDR1 SEHNR and CDR2 FQNEAQ (reference sequence). The CDR3 loop reads CASSAVVYTEAFF. DNA of the CDR3: TGTGCCAGCAGCGCAGTGGTGTACACTGAGGCTTTCTTT.

The chain joins TRBV20-1 to TRBJ2-7, with D perhaps TRBD2 (6 bases). V was trimmed by 5 bases and J by 5 bases, leaving 19 bases between them. Germline assignment: CDR1 DFQATT and CDR2 SNEGSKA (reference sequence). This CDR3 region has 14 residues. CDR3 amino acids: CSASASERPHEQYF. The CDR3 DNA follows: TGCAGTGCTTCAGCTAGCGAACGCCCCCACGAGCAGTACTTC.

The rearrangement uses TRBV7-2 and TRBJ2-5; 8 nucleotides agree with TRBD2. Trimming took 5 bases from V and 11 from J; bases not matched to a gene: 16. Per the germline V gene, CDR1 is SGHTA and CDR2 is FQGNSA. CDR3 size: 15 residues. The CDR3 here is CASSIAGTRVTEQYF. The CDR3 DNA reads as TGTGCCAGCAGCATCGCCGGGACTAGGGTTACTGAGCAGTACTTC.

This clonotype was observed a handful of times. The chain employs TRBV12-3 or TRBV12-4 and TRBJ2-5, with D possibly matching TRBD1 (6 bases). V lost 6 bases to trimming and J lost 4 bases, with 12 bases between them. CDR3 length equals 13 residues. The CDR3 sequence: CASSPTGPETQYF. Written as DNA, the CDR3 is TGTGCCAGCAGCCCGACAGGTCCAGAGACCCAGTACTTC.

The rearrangement joins TRBV5-1 to TRBJ2-1; D may be TRBD2 (5 bases). Trimming cost V 4 bases and J 3 bases, with 20 bases left between them. The CDR3 consists of 17 residues. In germline, CDR1 is SGHRS, CDR2 YFSETQ. CDR3 nucleotide sequence: TGCGCCAGCAGCGCCCGCGGCATCGGGATCGGCTACAATGAGCAGTTCTTC. Residues: CASSARGIGIGYNEQFF.

This clonotype was found a few times. The V gene is TRBV7-8, the J gene TRBJ2-1; perhaps TRBD1 as D (7 bases). This CDR3 has 16 amino acids. CDR1 is SGHVS and CDR2 is FQNEAQ in the germline V gene. V was trimmed by 5 bases and J by 4 bases, leaving 18 bases between them. The CDR3 sequence is CASSPIAATGYNEQFF. The CDR3 DNA sequence: TGTGCCAGCAGCCCTATAGCGGCGACAGGGTACAATGAGCAGTTCTTC.

The V gene is TRBV20-1, the J gene TRBJ2-7; D unresolved. Germline-derived CDR1 and CDR2 are DFQATT and SNEGSKA (reference sequence). The V end lost 1 base, the J end lost 1 base, and 8 bases lay between the germline ends. The CDR3 has 13 residues. The CDR3 is CSARGPLSYEQYF. The DNA for the CDR3 is TGCAGTGCTAGAGGACCTCTTTCCTACGAGCAGTACTTC.

This CDR3 reads CASGLVKGHAQSYEQYF. The CDR3 DNA is TGTGCTAGTGGTTTGGTAAAAGGTCATGCACAATCCTACGAGCAGTACTTC. The chain links TRBV12-5 to TRBJ2-7; D is ambiguous. Trimming took off 0 bases at V and 1 base at J, with 16 bases between the two ends. CDR3 size: 17 residues. The germline gives CDR1 LGHNT, CDR2 FRNRAP.

The J gene is TRBJ1-6, the V gene TRBV6-5; D is undetermined. V lost 8 bases and J 0 bases, leaving 8 bases between the germline ends. The CDR3 has 14 residues. Looked up from germline, CDR1 is MNHEY and CDR2 is SVGAGI. The CDR3 spells CASLSSSYNSPLHF. The CDR3 nucleotides are TGTGCCAGCCTGAGCAGCTCCTATAATTCACCCCTCCACTTT.

This sequence joins TRBV29-1 and TRBJ2-2; 8 bases align to TRBD2. The CDR3 length is 12 residues. CDR1 is SQVTM, CDR2 ANQGSEA, per germline. Unmatched junction bases numbered 1, after V lost 5 bases and J lost 5 bases. The CDR3, as DNA: TGCAGCGTTCGACTAGCGACCGGGGAGCTGTTTTTT. It encodes CSVRLATGELFF.

This clonotype was recorded once. Compared with germline, one end of the junction differs, possibly owing to a read error. The rearrangement links TRBV7-7 to TRBJ2-7; TRBD1 might be the D (6 bases). CDR3 size: 13 residues. The germline V gene encodes CDR1 SSHAT and CDR2 FNYEAQ (reference sequence). CDR3 residues: CASSLGTNDEQYF. The CDR3 region has the DNA TGTGCTAGCAGCTTAGGGACAAACGACGAGCAGTACTTC.

This clonotype was observed once. The rearrangement links TRBV6-5 to TRBJ1-2, with 7 bases identical to TRBD1. This CDR3 is 15 amino acids long. Germline V CDR1 and CDR2: MNHEY, SVGAGI. V lost 6 bases to trimming and J lost 7 bases; unmatched junction nucleotides: 14. CDR3 amino acids: CASSHNDEGQSGYTF. Here the CDR3 DNA reads TGTGCCAGCAGCCATAACGACGAGGGACAGTCTGGCTACACCTTC.

The chain recombines TRBV2 with TRBJ2-2, with D hard to call. The germline gives CDR1 SNHLY, CDR2 FYNNEI. V was pared by 4 bases and J by 6 bases, with 15 bases between. This CDR3 contains 15 residues. CDR3 coding DNA: TGTGCCAGCAGTGCCACAGACCGATTGTCCGGGGAGCTGTTTTTT. Translating it yields CASSATDRLSGELFF.

V gene TRBV2 combines with J gene TRBJ2-1; 13 nucleotides match TRBD2. The DNA matches TRBJ2-7 better at its end, which makes the J call doubtful. Germline V gene sequence: CDR1 SNHLY, CDR2 FYNNEI. The CDR3 covers 16 residues. The CDR3 sequence is CASSRLAGGAYNEQYF. The CDR3 region has the DNA TGTGCCAGCAGCAGACTAGCGGGGGGCGCCTATAATGAGCAGTACTTC.

The table lists this clonotype with a few counts. The CDR3 DNA follows: TGTGCCAGCCTCAGACAGGGGGTTGGGGAGACCCAGTACTTC. Translation gives CASLRQGVGETQYF. The chain combines TRBV5-6 with TRBJ2-5, with TRBD1 matching 9 bases. From germline, CDR1 is SGHDT and CDR2 YYEEEE. The CDR3 has 14 amino acids. Unmatched junction bases numbered 9, after V lost 7 bases and J lost 5 bases. Looking up the rest from reference TRBV5-6 and TRBJ2-5 gives the full variable domain: DAGVTQSPTHLIKTRGQQVTLRCSPKSGHDTVSWYQQALGQGPQFIFQYYEEEERQRGNFPDRFSGHQFPNYSSELNVNALLLGDSALYLCASLRQGVGETQYFGPGTRLLVL.

This clonotype appeared a few times. The J gene is TRBJ2-5, the V gene TRBV10-2, with D possibly TRBD1 on 6 matching bases. Looked up from germline, CDR1 is WSHSY and CDR2 is SAAADI. CDR3 size: 13 residues. V was trimmed by 5 bases and J by 5 bases, leaving 12 bases between them. The CDR3 spells CASSINREETQYF. The CDR3 nucleotides are TGCGCCAGCAGTATCAACAGGGAGGAGACCCAGTACTTC.

This clonotype was recorded a few times. The rearrangement links TRBV7-2 to TRBJ2-5; 10 nucleotides match TRBD2. The CDR3 consists of 17 residues. Germline CDR1 reads SGHTA; CDR2 reads FQGNSA. Losses at the gene ends were 8 bases for V and 0 bases for J; bases not matched to a gene: 12. DNA of the CDR3: TGTGCCAGCCTAGCACCCTCTAGCGGGGGATACCAAGAGACCCAGTACTTC. Translation: CASLAPSSGGYQETQYF.

The V and J genes are TRBV11-2 and TRBJ2-7; 8 bases are shared with TRBD2. Germline V gives CDR1 SGHAT, CDR2 FQNNGV. Trimming removed 3 bases from V and 2 bases from J; junction bases left unmatched: 3. The CDR3 covers 14 residues. Here the CDR3 DNA reads TGTGCCAGCAGCTTGGGACTAGTTCCCTACGAGCAGTACTTC. This translates into CASSLGLVPYEQYF.

Comment on this clonotype: At one end the junction does not follow the germline gene, possibly because of a read error. This sequence joins TRBV10-3 and TRBJ1-2; D is unresolved. The germline V gene encodes CDR1 ENHRY and CDR2 SYGVKD. CDR3 length equals 14 residues. The CDR3: CAISRTDSNYGYTF. Written as DNA, the CDR3 is TGTGCTATCAGTCGGACGGACTCTAACTATGGCTACACCTTC.

The chain joins TRBV4-1 to TRBJ2-1; 12 nucleotides agree with TRBD1. This CDR3 comprises 17 residues. V gave up 0 bases and J gave up 7 bases; unmatched junction bases: 7. Germline V gene lookup returns CDR1 MGHRA and CDR2 YSYEKL. The CDR3 protein is CASSQEVGTGGMNEQFF. The CDR3 DNA reads as TGCGCCAGCAGCCAAGAAGTCGGGACAGGGGGCATGAATGAGCAGTTCTTC.

Many counts were recorded for this clonotype. The rearrangement uses TRBV4-2 and TRBJ1-2; D ambiguous. The CDR3 runs to 12 residues. The germline CDR1 and CDR2 sequences are LGHNA and YNFKEQ. The germline V and J ends were trimmed by 6 bases and 0 bases, with 5 bases remaining between them. The CDR3 protein is CASSGANYGYTF. The DNA for the CDR3 is TGTGCCAGCAGTGGGGCTAACTATGGCTACACCTTC.

Of note for this clonotype: At one end, the junction sequence differs from germline, possibly due to a read error. This chain joins TRBV7-2 and TRBJ2-1; D may be TRBD2 (6 bases). The CDR3 spans 16 residues. Germline CDR1 and CDR2: SGHTA and FQGNSA. The CDR3 reads CASSLEYAGRYNEQFF. In DNA, the CDR3 is TGCGCCAGCAGCTTAGAGTATGCGGGGCGATACAATGAGCAGTTCTTC.

V and J are TRBV20-1 and TRBJ2-3; a possible D gene is TRBD1 (5 bases). V was clipped by 6 bases and J by 2 bases, with 12 bases between them. Germline V CDR1 and CDR2: DFQATT, SNEGSKA (reference sequence). CDR3 length: 13 amino acids. CDR3 protein: CSAHRQHTDTQYF. The CDR3 bases are TGCAGTGCGCACCGACAGCACACAGATACGCAGTATTTT.

The chain combines TRBV12-3 or TRBV12-4 with TRBJ2-2, with 8 bases aligning to TRBD1. The CDR3 has 15 amino acids. Germline trimming cut 2 bases from V and 5 bases from J; bases unmatched to any gene: 4. In DNA, the CDR3 is TGTGCCAGCAGTTTACGACAGGGGTGGACCGGGGAGCTGTTTTTT. This encodes CASSLRQGWTGELFF.

The chain employs TRBV27 and TRBJ2-7; TRBD2 is a possible D gene (7 bases). CDR3 size: 14 residues. Germline V gives CDR1 MNHEY, CDR2 SMNVEV (reference sequence). The V and J ends lost 3 bases and 2 bases respectively, with 11 bases between them. The CDR3 DNA reads as TGTGCCAGCAGTTTTGCGGGGGCTACCTACGAGCAGTACTTC. Translated: CASSFAGATYEQYF.

The chain uses TRBV29-1 and TRBJ2-6; no firm D call. Germline V gene data show CDR1 as SQVTM and CDR2 as ANQGSEA. The CDR3 length is 15 residues. Trimming took off 4 bases at V and 1 base at J, with 11 bases between the two ends. CDR3 residues: CSVAPKYSGANVLTF. The CDR3 DNA sequence: TGCAGCGTTGCGCCGAAATATTCTGGGGCCAACGTCCTGACTTTC.

This rearrangement joins TRBV7-9 to TRBJ1-2; 7 nucleotides match TRBD1. The CDR3 has 16 residues. Trimming removed 5 bases from V and 6 bases from J; junction bases left unmatched: 15. CDR1 SEHNR and CDR2 FQNEAQ come from the germline V gene (reference sequence). The CDR3 loop reads CASSNQTGRLSHGYTF. Here the CDR3 DNA reads TGTGCCAGCAGCAACCAGACAGGGAGGCTCTCCCATGGCTACACCTTC.

The V and J genes are TRBV5-1 and TRBJ2-3; D remains ambiguous. Trimming took off 7 bases at V and 3 bases at J, with 15 bases between the two ends. This CDR3 has 14 residues. Looked up from germline, CDR1 is SGHRS and CDR2 is YFSETQ. This CDR3 is CASGSRNPTDTQYF. As DNA, the CDR3 is TGCGCCAGCGGTAGCCGGAACCCAACAGATACGCAGTATTTT.

This clonotype occurred once. The J gene is TRBJ2-4, the V gene TRBV7-2; D may be TRBD1 (6 bases). The tail of the sequence fits TRBJ2-5 better, so the J call may be wrong. Per germline, CDR1 SGHTA and CDR2 FQGNSA. CDR3 length equals 14 residues. As DNA, the CDR3 is TGTGCCAGCAAAATGACAGGCGTCAGTAAGACCCAGTACTTC. Protein sequence: CASKMTGVSKTQYF.

The chain has TRBV6-5 and TRBJ1-2; TRBD1 matches at 7 bases. Germline V lookup: CDR1 MNHEY, CDR2 SVGAGI. V was clipped by 2 bases and J by 3 bases; unmatched bases: 15. This CDR3 contains 18 residues. The CDR3 nucleotides are TGTGCCAGCAGTTACCCGTCCACCCCACAGGGGTTTGACTATGGCTACACCTTC. It specifies CASSYPSTPQGFDYGYTF.